One and the same sample provided the 11 T cell receptor beta chains below, sequenced in a study of early T cells in non-severe SARS-CoV-2 infection. TCRdb re-called the 5' RACE reads through MiXCR, storing one row per CDR3 protein. The sample has approximately 81,000 distinct CDR3 sequences, 11% to 15% seen once; the top ten hold under 4%. What was sequenced was whole blood. The receptors were gathered from an adult who was a healthcare worker with PCR-confirmed SARS-CoV-2 infection or an uninfected control (not recorded which).

A few counts support this clonotype. The genes are TRBV11-3 and TRBJ2-6; TRBD2 is a possible D gene (6 bases). V was cut by 6 bases and J by 0 bases, with 9 bases left in between. Per germline, CDR1 SGHNT and CDR2 YENEEA. The CDR3 sequence is 15 residues long. CDR3 in DNA: TGTGCCAGCAGGATGGACTACTCTGGGGCCAACGTCCTGACTTTC. It is translated as CASRMDYSGANVLTF.

The J gene is TRBJ2-6, the V gene TRBV7-3; D gene unclear. V lost 5 bases, J lost 0 bases, and 11 bases lay in between. Looked up from germline, CDR1 is SGHTA and CDR2 is FQGTGA. The CDR3 spans 16 residues. The CDR3 bases are TGTGCCAGCAGCCCCTTATGGGACTCTGGGGCCAACGTCCTGACTTTC. It translates to CASSPLWDSGANVLTF.

The sample holds many counts of this clonotype. The rearrangement uses TRBV5-1 and TRBJ1-5; D possibly corresponds to TRBD1 (5 bases). V lost 4 bases, J lost 0 bases, and 23 bases lay in between. Germline V lookup: CDR1 SGHRS, CDR2 YFSETQ. CDR3 length: 19 amino acids. CDR3 bases: TGCGCCAGCAGCGTGACACCTCTCAACAGGAAACATAGCAATCAGCCCCAGCATTTT. Translating it yields CASSVTPLNRKHSNQPQHF.

This clonotype has a count of ten or more. This chain connects TRBV7-2 to TRBJ1-2; D remains ambiguous. CDR1 and CDR2 (germline): SGHTA, FQGNSA. The V gene lost 2 bases and the J gene lost 5 bases, with 15 bases spanning the gap. This CDR3 has 15 residues. The CDR3 nucleotides read TGTGCCAGCAGCTTATCACCTTCAGGAGGGTATGGCTACACCTTC. Translating gives CASSLSPSGGYGYTF.

V gene TRBV12-3 or TRBV12-4 combines with J gene TRBJ1-2; 9 bases fit TRBD1. After removal of 3 bases from V and 1 base from J, the junction contained 6 bases not matched to a gene. This CDR3 comprises 16 residues. The CDR3, as DNA: TGTGCCAGCAGTTTGGCATGGGACAGGGATAACTATGGCTACACCTTC. Its protein product is CASSLAWDRDNYGYTF.

This CDR3 reads CASSKSGLAGGGSYQETQYF. CDR3 sequence (DNA): TGCGCCAGCAGCAAATCGGGACTAGCGGGAGGAGGATCGTACCAAGAGACCCAGTACTTC. The chain combines TRBV5-1 with TRBJ2-5, with TRBD2 matching over 15 bases. The germline V gene has CDR1 SGHRS and CDR2 YFSETQ. The CDR3 loop spans 20 amino acids. With 4 bases clipped from V and 0 bases from J, the junction kept 13 bases outside the gene matches.

This clonotype showed up many times. The chain couples TRBV29-1 to TRBJ2-7; 10 bases line up with TRBD2. Germline V gene data show CDR1 as SQVTM and CDR2 as ANQGSEA. The CDR3 covers 13 residues. V lost 7 bases, J lost 0 bases, and 3 bases stayed unmatched. CDR3 DNA: TGCAGCGCTAGCGGGAGATTCTCCTACGAGCAGTACTTC. It codes for CSASGRFSYEQYF.

This clonotype was seen a few times. V and J are TRBV12-3 or TRBV12-4 and TRBJ2-3; 11 positions agree with TRBD2. The length of the CDR3 is 16 residues. V shed 5 bases and J 2 bases; nucleotides not matched to a gene: 6. CDR3 protein: CASSPGLAGFTDTQYF. CDR3 DNA sequence: TGTGCCAGCAGTCCCGGACTAGCGGGTTTCACAGATACGCAGTATTTT.

CDR3 sequence reads: CASSLLVGGQTDTQYF. In nucleotides, the CDR3 is TGTGCCAGCAGCCTCCTCGTGGGAGGGCAGACAGATACGCAGTATTTT. The chain is built from TRBV5-4 and TRBJ2-3; 7 nucleotides line up with TRBD2. V lost 4 bases to trimming and J lost 3 bases; unmatched junction nucleotides: 11. Germline assignment: CDR1 SGHNT and CDR2 YYREEE (reference sequence). CDR3 length: 16 amino acids. Based on the CDR3 plus reference TRBV5-4 and TRBJ2-3, the full variable domain is ETGVTQSPTHLIKTRGQQVTLRCSSQSGHNTVSWYQQALGQGPQFIFQYYREEENGRGNFPPRFSGLQFPNYSSELNVNALELDDSALYLCASSLLVGGQTDTQYFGPGTRLTVL.

Many counts were recorded for this clonotype. The V gene is TRBV5-1, the J gene TRBJ2-7; no firm D call. The CDR3 is 15 amino acids. Germline V CDR1 and CDR2: SGHRS, YFSETQ. V dropped 0 bases and J dropped 0 bases, with 10 bases sitting between them. CDR3 loop: CASSLGQANSYEQYF. CDR3 bases: TGCGCCAGCAGCTTGGGGCAGGCCAACTCCTACGAGCAGTACTTC. Based on the CDR3 plus reference TRBV5-1 and TRBJ2-7, the full variable domain is KAGVTQTPRYLIKTRGQQVTLSCSPISGHRSVSWYQQTPGQGLQFLFEYFSETQRNKGNFPGRFSGRQFSNSRSEMNVSTLELGDSALYLCASSLGQANSYEQYFGPGTRLTVT.

The DNA of the CDR3 is TGTGCCAGCAGTTATTCCTACACGTTGAACACCGGGGAGCTGTTTTTT. This sequence encodes CASSYSYTLNTGELFF. The V gene is TRBV6-6, the J gene TRBJ2-2, with D uncertain. V lost 3 bases and J 1 base, leaving 12 bases between the germline ends. This CDR3 has 16 amino acids. CDR1 is MNHNY, CDR2 SVGAGI, per germline (reference sequence).